The TCR beta chain under discussion was sequenced for a study of CD8 T cells in ankylosing spondylitis. CDR1 and CDR2 from the germline V gene are DFQATT and SNEGSKA (reference sequence). V was trimmed by 0 bases and J by 12 bases, leaving 14 bases between them. The length of the CDR3 is 12 residues. TCRdb reprocessed the 5' RACE reads via MiXCR and lists one record per CDR3 protein. The repertoire holds 250,000 to 350,000 distinct CDR3 sequences, with 20% as singletons. Material for sequencing was blood, either unsorted or a sorted T cell fraction (not recorded which). The sequence was obtained from a male donor with ankylosing spondylitis or in good health (not recorded which). V gene TRBV20-1 combines with J gene TRBJ1-1, with D possibly being TRBD1 (5 bases). The CDR3 region is CSARDRGMGTFF. CDR3 nucleotides: TGCAGTGCTAGAGATCGGGGGATGGGTACTTTCTTT.